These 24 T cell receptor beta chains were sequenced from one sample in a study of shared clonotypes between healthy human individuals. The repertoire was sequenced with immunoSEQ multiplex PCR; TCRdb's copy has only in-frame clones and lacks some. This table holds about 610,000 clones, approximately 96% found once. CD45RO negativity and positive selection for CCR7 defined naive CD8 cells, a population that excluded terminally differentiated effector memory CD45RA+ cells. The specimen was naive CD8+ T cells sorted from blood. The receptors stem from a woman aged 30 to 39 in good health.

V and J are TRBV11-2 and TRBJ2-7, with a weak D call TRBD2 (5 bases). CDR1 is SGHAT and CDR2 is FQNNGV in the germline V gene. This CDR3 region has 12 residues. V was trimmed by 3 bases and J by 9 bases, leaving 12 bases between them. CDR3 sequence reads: CASSFDPAGQYF. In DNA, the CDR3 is TGTGCCAGCAGCTTCGACCCTGCGGGGCAGTACTTC.

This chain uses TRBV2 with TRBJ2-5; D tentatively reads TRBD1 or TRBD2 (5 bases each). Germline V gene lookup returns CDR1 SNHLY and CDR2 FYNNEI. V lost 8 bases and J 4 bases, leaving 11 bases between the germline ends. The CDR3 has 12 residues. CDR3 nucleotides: TGTGCCAGCTTGCCAGGGAGAGAGACCCAGTACTTC. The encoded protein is CASLPGRETQYF.

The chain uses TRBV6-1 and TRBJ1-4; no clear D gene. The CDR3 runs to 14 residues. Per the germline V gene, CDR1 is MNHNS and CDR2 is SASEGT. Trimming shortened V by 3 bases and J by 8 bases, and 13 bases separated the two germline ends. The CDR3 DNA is TGTGCCAGCAGTGACCTGAAGGGAGGCGAAAAACTGTTTTTT. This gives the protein CASSDLKGGEKLFF.

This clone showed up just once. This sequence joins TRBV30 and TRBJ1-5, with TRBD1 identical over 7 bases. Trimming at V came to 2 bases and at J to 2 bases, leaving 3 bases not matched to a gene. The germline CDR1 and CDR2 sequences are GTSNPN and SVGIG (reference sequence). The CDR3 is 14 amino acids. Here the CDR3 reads CAWSPGTGNQPQHF. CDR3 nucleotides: TGTGCCTGGAGTCCCGGGACAGGCAATCAGCCCCAGCATTTT.

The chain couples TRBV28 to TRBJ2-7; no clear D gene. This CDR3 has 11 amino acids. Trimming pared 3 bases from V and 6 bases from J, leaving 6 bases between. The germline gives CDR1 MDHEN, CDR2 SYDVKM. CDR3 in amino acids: CASSFPPEQYF. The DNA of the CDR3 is TGTGCCAGCAGTTTCCCGCCCGAGCAGTACTTC. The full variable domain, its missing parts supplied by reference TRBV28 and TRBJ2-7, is DVKVTQSSRYLVKRTGEKVFLECVQDMDHENMFWYRQDPGLGLRLIYFSYDVKMKEKGDIPEGYSVSREKKERFSLILESASTNQTSMYLCASSFPPEQYFGPGTRLTVT.

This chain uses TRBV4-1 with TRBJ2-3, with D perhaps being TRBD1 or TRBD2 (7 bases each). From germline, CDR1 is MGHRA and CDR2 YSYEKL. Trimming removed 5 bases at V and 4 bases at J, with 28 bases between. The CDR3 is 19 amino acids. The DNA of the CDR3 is TGCGCCAGCAGCTCGAACGGCAGGGGGGGCGGGACGTCATCAGATACGCAGTATTTT. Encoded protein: CASSSNGRGGGTSSDTQYF.

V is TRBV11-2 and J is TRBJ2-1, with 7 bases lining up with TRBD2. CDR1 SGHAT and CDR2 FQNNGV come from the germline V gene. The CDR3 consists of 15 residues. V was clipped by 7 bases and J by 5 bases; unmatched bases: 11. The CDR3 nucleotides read TGTGCCAGCACCTTGGGCGGGAGTAGTGACAATGAGCAGTTCTTC. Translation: CASTLGGSSDNEQFF.

In nucleotides, the CDR3 is TGTGCCAGCAGCCCTGCCTGGACAGGGTTGACCTACGAGCAGTACTTC. This gives the protein CASSPAWTGLTYEQYF. This sequence joins TRBV7-9 and TRBJ2-7, with 8 bases lining up with TRBD1. V shed 5 bases, J shed 2 bases, and the junction held 11 bases outside the gene matches. CDR1 and CDR2 (germline): SEHNR, FQNEAQ (reference sequence). This CDR3 has 16 amino acids.

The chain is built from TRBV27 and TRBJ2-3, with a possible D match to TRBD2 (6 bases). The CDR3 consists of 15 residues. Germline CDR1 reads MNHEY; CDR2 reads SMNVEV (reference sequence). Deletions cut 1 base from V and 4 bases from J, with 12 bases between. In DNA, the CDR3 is TGTGCCAGCAGTTTATTCGGGGGAGGTTCAGATACGCAGTATTTT. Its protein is CASSLFGGGSDTQYF.

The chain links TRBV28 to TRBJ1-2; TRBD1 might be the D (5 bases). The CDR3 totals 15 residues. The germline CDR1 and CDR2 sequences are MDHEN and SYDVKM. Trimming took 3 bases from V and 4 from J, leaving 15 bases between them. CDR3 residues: CASSLGRGRVYGYTF. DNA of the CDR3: TGTGCCAGCAGTTTGGGTCGGGGACGTGTCTATGGCTACACCTTC.

The CDR3 loop is CASRTGGLGANVLTF. CDR3 DNA sequence: TGTGCCTCGCGAACCGGGGGGCTCGGGGCCAACGTCCTGACTTTC. This chain connects TRBV30 to TRBJ2-6; a weak D match, TRBD2 (7 bases). The CDR3 loop spans 15 amino acids. Trimming took 7 bases from V and 4 from J, leaving 17 bases between them. Germline lookup yields CDR1 GTSNPN and CDR2 SVGIG (reference sequence).

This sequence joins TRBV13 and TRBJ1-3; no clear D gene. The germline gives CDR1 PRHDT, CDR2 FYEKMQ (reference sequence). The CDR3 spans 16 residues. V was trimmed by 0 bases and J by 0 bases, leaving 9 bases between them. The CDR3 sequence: CASSLGPRASGNTIYF. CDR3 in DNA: TGTGCCAGCAGCTTAGGCCCCAGAGCCTCTGGAAACACCATATATTTT.

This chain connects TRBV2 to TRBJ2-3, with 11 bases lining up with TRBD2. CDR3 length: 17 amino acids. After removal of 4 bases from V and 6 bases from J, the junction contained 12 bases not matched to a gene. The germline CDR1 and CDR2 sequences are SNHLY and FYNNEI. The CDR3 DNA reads TGTGCCAGCAGTGGACTAGCGGGACTCGGGGCCGGGGATACGCAGTATTTT. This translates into CASSGLAGLGAGDTQYF.

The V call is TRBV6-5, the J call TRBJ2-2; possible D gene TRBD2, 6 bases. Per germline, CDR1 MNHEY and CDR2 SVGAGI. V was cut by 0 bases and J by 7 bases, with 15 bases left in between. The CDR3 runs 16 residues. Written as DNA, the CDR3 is TGTGCCAGCAGTTACTCGGGCGGGGATTGGGTCGGGGAGCTGTTTTTT. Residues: CASSYSGGDWVGELFF.

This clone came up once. As DNA, the CDR3 is TGCGCCAGCAGTCAATCGGGACTAGCGGGAGACGAGCAGTACTTC. Its protein product is CASSQSGLAGDEQYF. The V and J genes are TRBV23-1 and TRBJ2-7; 14 bases agree with TRBD2. TRBV23-1 is marked as an open reading frame, function uncertain. Trimming removed 0 bases from V and 5 bases from J; junction bases left unmatched: 0. The CDR3 has 15 amino acids.

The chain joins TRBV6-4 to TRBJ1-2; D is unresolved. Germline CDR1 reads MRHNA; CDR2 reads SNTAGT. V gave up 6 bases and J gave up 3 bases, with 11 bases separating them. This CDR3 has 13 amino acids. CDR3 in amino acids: CASRDTNHYGYTF. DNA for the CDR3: TGTGCCAGCAGAGATACAAACCACTATGGCTACACCTTC.

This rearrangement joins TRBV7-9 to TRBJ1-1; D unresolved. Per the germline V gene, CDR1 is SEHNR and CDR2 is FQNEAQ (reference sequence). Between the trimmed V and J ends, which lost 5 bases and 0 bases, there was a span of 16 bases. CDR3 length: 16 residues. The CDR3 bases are TGTGCCAGCAGCGATGGCCCTTTGGATCTGAACACTGAAGCTTTCTTT. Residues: CASSDGPLDLNTEAFF.

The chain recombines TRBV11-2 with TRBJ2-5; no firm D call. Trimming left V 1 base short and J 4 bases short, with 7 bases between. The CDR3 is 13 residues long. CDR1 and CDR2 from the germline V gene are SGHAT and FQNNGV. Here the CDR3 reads CASSLGGLETQYF. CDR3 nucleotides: TGTGCCAGCAGCTTAGGGGGTTTAGAGACCCAGTACTTC.

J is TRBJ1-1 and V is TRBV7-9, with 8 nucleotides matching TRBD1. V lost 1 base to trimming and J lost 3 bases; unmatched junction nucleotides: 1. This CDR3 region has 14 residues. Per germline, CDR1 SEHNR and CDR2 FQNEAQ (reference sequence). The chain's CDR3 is CASSLGQGYTEAFF. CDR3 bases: TGTGCCAGCAGCTTAGGACAGGGGTACACTGAAGCTTTCTTT.

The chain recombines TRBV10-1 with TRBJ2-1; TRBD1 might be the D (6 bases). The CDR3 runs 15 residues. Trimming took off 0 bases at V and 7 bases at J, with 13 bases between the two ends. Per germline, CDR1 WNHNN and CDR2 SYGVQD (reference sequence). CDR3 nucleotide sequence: TGCGCCAGCAGTGAGTCGATCTCAGGGGTGAATGAGCAGTTCTTC. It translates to CASSESISGVNEQFF.

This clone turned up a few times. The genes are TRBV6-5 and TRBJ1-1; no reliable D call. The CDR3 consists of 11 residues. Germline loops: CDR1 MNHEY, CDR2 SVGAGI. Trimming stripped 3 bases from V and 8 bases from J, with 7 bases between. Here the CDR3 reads CASSYGPEAFF. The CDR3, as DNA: TGTGCCAGCAGTTATGGGCCGGAAGCTTTCTTT.

CDR3 sequence (DNA): TGCGCCAGCAGCTTCCGGACAGCCTTAGGAGAGCAGTACTTC. The encoded protein is CASSFRTALGEQYF. The V call is TRBV5-1, the J call TRBJ2-7; D is possibly TRBD1 (6 bases). Trimming pared 2 bases from V and 7 bases from J, leaving 16 bases between. The CDR3 totals 14 residues. Germline V gives CDR1 SGHRS, CDR2 YFSETQ. The complete variable domain, with remaining parts taken from reference TRBV5-1 and TRBJ2-7, reads KAGVTQTPRYLIKTRGQQVTLSCSPISGHRSVSWYQQTPGQGLQFLFEYFSETQRNKGNFPGRFSGRQFSNSRSEMNVSTLELGDSALYLCASSFRTALGEQYFGPGTRLTVT.

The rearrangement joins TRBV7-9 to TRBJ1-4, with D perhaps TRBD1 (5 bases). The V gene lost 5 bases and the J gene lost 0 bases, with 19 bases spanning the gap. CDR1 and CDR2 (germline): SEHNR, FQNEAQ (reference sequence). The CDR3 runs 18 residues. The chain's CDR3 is CASSQSTARSPTNEKLFF. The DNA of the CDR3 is TGTGCCAGCAGCCAATCGACAGCAAGAAGTCCAACTAATGAAAAACTGTTTTTT.

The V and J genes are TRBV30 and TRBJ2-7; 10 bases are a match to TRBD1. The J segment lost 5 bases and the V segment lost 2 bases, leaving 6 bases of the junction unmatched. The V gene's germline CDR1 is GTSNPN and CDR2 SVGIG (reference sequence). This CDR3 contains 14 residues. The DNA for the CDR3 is TGTGCCTGGAGTCCGGGACAGGGGAACCACGAGCAGTACTTC. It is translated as CAWSPGQGNHEQYF.